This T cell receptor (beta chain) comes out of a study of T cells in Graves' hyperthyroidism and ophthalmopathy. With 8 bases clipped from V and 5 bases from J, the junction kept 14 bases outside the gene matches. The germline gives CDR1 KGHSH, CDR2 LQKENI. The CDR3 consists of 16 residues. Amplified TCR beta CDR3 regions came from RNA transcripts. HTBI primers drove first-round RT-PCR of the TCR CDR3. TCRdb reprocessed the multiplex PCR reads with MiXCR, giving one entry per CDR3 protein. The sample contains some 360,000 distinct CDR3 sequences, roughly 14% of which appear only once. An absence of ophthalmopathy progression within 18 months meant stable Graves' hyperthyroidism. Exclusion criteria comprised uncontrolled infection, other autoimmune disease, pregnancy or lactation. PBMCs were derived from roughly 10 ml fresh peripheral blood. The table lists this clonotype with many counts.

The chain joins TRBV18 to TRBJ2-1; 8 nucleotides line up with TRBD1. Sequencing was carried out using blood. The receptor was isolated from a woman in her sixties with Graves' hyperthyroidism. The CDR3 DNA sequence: TGTGCCAGCACCCCCGAAACAGGGGGTAGAAACAATGAGCAGTTCTTC. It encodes CASTPETGGRNNEQFF.